The 4 T cell receptor beta chains below were found in one sample sequenced in a study of blood T cell repertoires in COVID-19. Produced via immunoSEQ multiplex PCR; TCRdb's table is partial and in-frame only. Counted here are about 25,000 clones, around 80% occurring once; the ten biggest clones make up approximately 60%. Sample: peripheral blood. The receptors were sampled from a woman older than 75 with acute or convalescent COVID-19.

The CDR3 here is CASSLDLLAGGLGYEQYF. CDR3 in DNA: TGTGCCAGCAGCTTGGATCTGCTAGCGGGAGGCTTAGGGTACGAGCAGTACTTC. The chain joins TRBV5-4 to TRBJ2-7, with 11 bases that match TRBD2. V was pared by 0 bases and J by 4 bases, with 12 bases of the junction left unmatched. CDR1 is SGHNT, CDR2 YYREEE, per germline (reference sequence). The CDR3 extends over 18 amino acids. Variable domain in full (rest from reference TRBV5-4 and TRBJ2-7): ETGVTQSPTHLIKTRGQQVTLRCSSQSGHNTVSWYQQALGQGPQFIFQYYREEENGRGNFPPRFSGLQFPNYSSELNVNALELDDSALYLCASSLDLLAGGLGYEQYFGPGTRLTVT.

The chain is built from TRBV27 and TRBJ1-1; TRBD1 is a possible D gene (5 bases). CDR1 is MNHEY, CDR2 SMNVEV, per germline (reference sequence). V lost 4 bases, J lost 5 bases, and 14 bases lay in between. The CDR3 is 14 amino acids. CDR3 sequence reads: CASSSIQGKTEAFF. CDR3 nucleotide sequence: TGTGCCAGCAGTTCTATTCAGGGTAAGACTGAAGCTTTCTTT.

This chain joins TRBV7-9 and TRBJ1-2; D is ambiguous. This CDR3 has 13 amino acids. Germline V gene data show CDR1 as SEHNR and CDR2 as FQNEAQ (reference sequence). V shed 1 base and J shed 7 bases, with 10 bases lying between them. CDR3 DNA sequence: TGTGCCAGCAGCTTAGGCCTAGGAGGTGGCTACACCTTC. Translation gives CASSLGLGGGYTF.

The rearrangement uses TRBV6-2 or TRBV6-3 and TRBJ1-5; TRBD1 matches at 12 bases. The germline gives CDR1 MNHEY, CDR2 SVGEGT. The length of the CDR3 is 16 residues. Trimming at V came to 0 bases and at J to 7 bases, leaving 4 bases not matched to a gene. CDR3 sequence reads: CASSYSGQGARQPQHF. The CDR3 nucleotides are TGTGCCAGCAGTTACTCGGGACAGGGGGCAAGACAGCCCCAGCATTTT.